This T cell receptor (beta chain) derives from a study of T-cell reconstitution after alpha-beta-depleted transplantation in children. Study-wide points: After one year, T-cell counts and TCRbeta diversity mostly came from new T cells. Recipient T cells and thymic progenitors that survived gave rise to the high TCRbeta diversity observed at day 60 in some patients.

Only a few counts were recorded for this clonotype. What it recognizes is unknown. Unique molecular identifiers were incorporated when the TCRbeta library was constructed. TCRdb ran MiXCR on the PCR reads and lists one entry per CDR3 protein. This sample has approximately 82,000 distinct CDR3 sequences, with around 18% found just once. The germline V and J ends were trimmed by 1 base and 2 bases, with 5 bases remaining between them. Germline V gene lookup returns CDR1 DFQATT and CDR2 SNEGSKA (reference sequence). The CDR3 is made up of 13 amino acids. The sample was PBMCs, mostly from graft donor cells, taken 360 days after TCRalphabeta/CD19-depleted stem cell transplant. The J gene is TRBJ2-2, the V gene TRBV20-1; D not certain. The receptor was derived from a male patient aged 2 to 9 who had a stem cell transplant for acute lymphoblastic leukemia, so the T cells may come from the graft donor. The CDR3 bases are TGCAGTGCTAGAGTTGGTAACACCGGGGAGCTGTTTTTT. Its translation is CSARVGNTGELFF.